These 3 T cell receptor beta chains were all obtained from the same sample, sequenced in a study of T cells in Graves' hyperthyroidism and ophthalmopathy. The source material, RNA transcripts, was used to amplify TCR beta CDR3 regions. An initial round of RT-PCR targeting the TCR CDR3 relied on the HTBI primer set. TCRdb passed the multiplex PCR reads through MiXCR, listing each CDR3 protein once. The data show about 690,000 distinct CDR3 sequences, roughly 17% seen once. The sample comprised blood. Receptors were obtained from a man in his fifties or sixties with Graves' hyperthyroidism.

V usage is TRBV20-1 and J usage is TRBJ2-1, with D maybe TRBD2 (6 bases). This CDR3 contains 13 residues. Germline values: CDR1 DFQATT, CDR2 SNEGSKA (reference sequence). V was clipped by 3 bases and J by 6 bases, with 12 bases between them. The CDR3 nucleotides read TGCAGTGCTAGTCGGGGGATTGTCAATGAGCAGTTCTTC. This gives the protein CSASRGIVNEQFF.

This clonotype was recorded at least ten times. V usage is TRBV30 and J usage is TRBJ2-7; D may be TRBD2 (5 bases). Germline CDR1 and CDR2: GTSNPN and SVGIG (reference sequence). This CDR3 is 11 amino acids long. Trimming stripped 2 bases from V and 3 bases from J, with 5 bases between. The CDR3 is CAWSSGYEQYF. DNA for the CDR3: TGTGCCTGGAGTAGCGGCTACGAGCAGTACTTC.

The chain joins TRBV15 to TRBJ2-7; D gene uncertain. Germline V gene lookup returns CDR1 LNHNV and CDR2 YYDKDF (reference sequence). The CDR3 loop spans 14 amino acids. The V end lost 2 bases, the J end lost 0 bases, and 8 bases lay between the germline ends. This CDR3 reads CATSRPGPSYEQYF. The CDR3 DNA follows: TGTGCCACCAGCAGACCGGGCCCCTCCTACGAGCAGTACTTC.